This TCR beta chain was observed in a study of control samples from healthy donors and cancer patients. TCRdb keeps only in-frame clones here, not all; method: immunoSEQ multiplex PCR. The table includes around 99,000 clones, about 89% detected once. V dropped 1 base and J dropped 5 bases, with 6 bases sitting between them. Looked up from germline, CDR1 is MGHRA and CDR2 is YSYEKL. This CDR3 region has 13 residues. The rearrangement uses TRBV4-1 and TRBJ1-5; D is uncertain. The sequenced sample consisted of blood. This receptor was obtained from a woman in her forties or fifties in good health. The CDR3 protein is CASSQARDQPQHF. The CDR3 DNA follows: TGCGCCAGCAGCCAAGCTAGGGATCAGCCCCAGCATTTT.